This TCR beta chain comes out of a study of blood T cell repertoires in COVID-19. Data came from immunoSEQ multiplex PCR; TCRdb stores just in-frame clones and leaves some out. Counted here are 120,000 to 150,000 clones, about four fifths occurring once; the ten biggest clones make up more than 3%. Trimming took 1 base from V and 0 from J; bases not matched to a gene: 9. Per the germline V gene, CDR1 is SGHVS and CDR2 is FQNEAQ. The CDR3 is made up of 18 amino acids. Sequenced sample: PBMCs or T cells enriched from blood (not recorded which). The sequence was obtained from a woman in her forties or fifties with acute COVID-19. The chain uses TRBV7-8 and TRBJ1-5, with 7 bases lining up with TRBD1. The CDR3 DNA reads TGTGCCAGCAGCTTAGGCGTCAGGGGGTCATATAGCAATCAGCCCCAGCATTTT. Its translation is CASSLGVRGSYSNQPQHF.